The text below deals with one T cell receptor beta chain. This record belongs to a study of T cells expressing NK-cell markers. TCRdb reworked the 5' RACE reads into one entry per CDR3 protein, no DNA. This table holds 450,000 to 600,000 distinct CDR3 sequences. The CDR3 has 13 amino acids. Germline values: CDR1 MNHNS, CDR2 SASEGT. Sequenced sample: blood T cells: a sorted CD56 or NKG2C T cell subset, CD4+ or CD8+ T cells, or bulk PBMC T cells (not recorded which). The chain uses TRBV6-1 and TRBJ2-7; TCRdb's D gene call, TRBD1, goes unchecked for lack of DNA. The TCR comes from a man younger than 35 in good health. The CDR3 loop is CASRLDGNYEQYF.